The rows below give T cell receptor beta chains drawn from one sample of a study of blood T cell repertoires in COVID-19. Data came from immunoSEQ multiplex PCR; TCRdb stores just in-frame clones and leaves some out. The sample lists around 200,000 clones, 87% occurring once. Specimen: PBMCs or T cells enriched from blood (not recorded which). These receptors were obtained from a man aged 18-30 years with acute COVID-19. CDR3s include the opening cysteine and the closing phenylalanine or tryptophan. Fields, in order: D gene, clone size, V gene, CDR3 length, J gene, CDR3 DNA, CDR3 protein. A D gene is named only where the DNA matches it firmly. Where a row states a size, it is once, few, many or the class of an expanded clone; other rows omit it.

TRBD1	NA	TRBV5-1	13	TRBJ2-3	TGCGCCAGCAGCTTGATCCAGGGGGAGCCGCAGTATTTT	CASSLIQGEPQYF
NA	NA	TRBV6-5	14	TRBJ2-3	TGTGCCAGCAGGGTGACTAGGAGCACAGATACGCAGTATTTT	CASRVTRSTDTQYF
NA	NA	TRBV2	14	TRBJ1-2	TGTGCCAGCAGTGATATGCAGGGTCTGTACGGCTACACCTTC	CASSDMQGLYGYTF
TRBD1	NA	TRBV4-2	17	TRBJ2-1	TGTGCCAGCAGCCAATCCGTCTCAGACAGGGGCCACAATGAGCAGTTCTTC	CASSQSVSDRGHNEQFF
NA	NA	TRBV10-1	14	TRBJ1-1	TGCGCCAGCAGTGAGGGGGGCCTGAACACTGAAGCTTTCTTT	CASSEGGLNTEAFF
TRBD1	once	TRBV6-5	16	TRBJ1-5	TGTGCCAGCAGTTTATATGGGGGACAGGGAGATTGGCCCCAGCATTTT	CASSLYGGQGDWPQHF
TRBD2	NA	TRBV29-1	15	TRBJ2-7	TGCAGCGTCCTAAAACTAGCGGGGACCAATTACGAGCAGTACTTC	CSVLKLAGTNYEQYF
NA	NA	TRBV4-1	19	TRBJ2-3	TGCGCCAGCAGCCAAGAGGTGTGGTCTTTGGGGAGGCCCACGGATACGCAGTATTTT	CASSQEVWSLGRPTDTQYF
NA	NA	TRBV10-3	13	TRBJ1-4	TGTGCCATCAGTGAACTAGATAGTGAAAAACTGTTTTTT	CAISELDSEKLFF
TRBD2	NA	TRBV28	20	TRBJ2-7	TGTGCCAGCAGTGCGAACGTAGGGGGGGTAGCGGGGACTGCACCATACGAGCAGTACTTC	CASSANVGGVAGTAPYEQYF
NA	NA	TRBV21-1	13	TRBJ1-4	TGTGCCAGCAGCAAAGTTCAAACAGGGGGACAGGTTTTT	CASSKVQTGGQVF
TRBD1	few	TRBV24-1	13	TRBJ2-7	TGTGCCACGGGACAGACCTCCTCCTACGAGCAGTACTTC	CATGQTSSYEQYF
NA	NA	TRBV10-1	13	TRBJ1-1	TGCGCCAGCAGTGAGCAGGGCAGCGAAGAAGCTTTCTTT	CASSEQGSEEAFF
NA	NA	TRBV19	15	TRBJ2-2	TGTGCCAGTAATACTCCGGGAGCGAACACCGGGGAGCTGTTTTTT	CASNTPGANTGELFF
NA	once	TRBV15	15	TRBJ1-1	TGTGCCACCAGCAGAGATCTGACAGGACCCCCTGAAGCTTTCTTT	CATSRDLTGPPEAFF
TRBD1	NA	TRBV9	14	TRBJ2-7	TGTGCCAGCAGCCCGGGACAGGGGGGGAACGAGCAGTACTTC	CASSPGQGGNEQYF
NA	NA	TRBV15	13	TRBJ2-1	TGTGCCACCAGCAGAGATCGGGGGAATGAGCAGTTCTTC	CATSRDRGNEQFF
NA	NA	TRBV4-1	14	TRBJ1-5	TGCGCCAGCAGCCAAGTGGAGGGTCATCAGCCCCAGCATTTT	CASSQVEGHQPQHF
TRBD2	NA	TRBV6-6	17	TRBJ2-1	TGTGCCAGCAGTCCCCCGGGACTAGCGGGAGTCTACAATGAGCAGTTCTTC	CASSPPGLAGVYNEQFF
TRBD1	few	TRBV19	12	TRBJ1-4	TGTGCCAGTACCCCAGGGGACAGGAAGCTGTTTTTT	CASTPGDRKLFF
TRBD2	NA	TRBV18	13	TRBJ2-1	TGTGCCAGCTCTAGCGGGAGAGATAATGAGCAGTTCTTC	CASSSGRDNEQFF
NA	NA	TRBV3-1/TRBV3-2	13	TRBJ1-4	TGTGCCAGCAGCTCGGACTATAATGAAAAACTGTTTTTT	CASSSDYNEKLFF
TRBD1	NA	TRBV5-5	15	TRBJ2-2	TGTGCCAGCAGCTTGCAGGGGGCATTCACCGGGGAGCTGTTTTTT	CASSLQGAFTGELFF
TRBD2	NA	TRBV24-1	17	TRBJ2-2	TGTGCCACCAGTGATTTGACTAGCGGAGCCAACACCGGGGAGCTGTTTTTT	CATSDLTSGANTGELFF
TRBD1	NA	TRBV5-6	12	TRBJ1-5	TGTGCCAGCAGCACAGGGGATCAGCCCCAGCATTTT	CASSTGDQPQHF
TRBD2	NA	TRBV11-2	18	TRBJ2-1	TGTGCCAGCAGCTTATTCATCACTAGCGGGAGACCTAACAATGAGCAGTTCTTC	CASSLFITSGRPNNEQFF
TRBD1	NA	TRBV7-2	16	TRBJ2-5	TGTGCCAGCAGCCCGCACCGGACAGGGGGTATGGAGACCCAGTACTTC	CASSPHRTGGMETQYF
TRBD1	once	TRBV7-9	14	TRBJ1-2	TGTGCCAGCAGCCCGGGGACAGGGGGCTATGGCTACACCTTC	CASSPGTGGYGYTF
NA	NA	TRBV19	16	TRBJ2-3	TGTGCCAGTAGTAAGTCAAGACAGGTCCGGGCAGATACGCAGTATTTT	CASSKSRQVRADTQYF
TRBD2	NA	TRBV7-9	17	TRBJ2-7	TGTGCCAGCAGCCCCGGGACTAGCGCCCCCGGGACCTACGAGCAGTACTTC	CASSPGTSAPGTYEQYF
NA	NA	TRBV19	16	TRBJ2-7	TGTGCCAGTAGTCGAGCACTAACCCGGATATCGTACGAGCAGTACTTC	CASSRALTRISYEQYF
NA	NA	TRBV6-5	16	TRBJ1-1	TGTGCCAGCAGTTACAAAGGGTTTGGGACTTTGACTGAAGCTTTCTTT	CASSYKGFGTLTEAFF
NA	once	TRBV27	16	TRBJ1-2	TGTGCCAGCAGTCCCTATTTCGGTCAAGCTAACTATGGCTACACCTTC	CASSPYFGQANYGYTF
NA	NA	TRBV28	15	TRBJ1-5	TGTGCCAGCAGTTTAACAGTTTTATTAAATCAGCCCCAGCATTTT	CASSLTVLLNQPQHF
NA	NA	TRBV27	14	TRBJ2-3	TGTGCCAGCAAGGAGGGGCTAGGCACAGATACGCAGTATTTT	CASKEGLGTDTQYF
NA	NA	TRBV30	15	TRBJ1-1	TGTGCCTCCGATCTTTGGGAGGGAACGAACACTGAAGCTTTCTTT	CASDLWEGTNTEAFF
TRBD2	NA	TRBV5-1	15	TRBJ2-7	TGCGCCAGCAGCTCAACTAGCGGGAGGTCCTACGAGCAGTACTTC	CASSSTSGRSYEQYF
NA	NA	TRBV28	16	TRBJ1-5	TGTGCCAGCATCCCACCCCGGCAGCCCCCCCCGGGGCCCCAGCATTTT	CASIPPRQPPPGPQHF
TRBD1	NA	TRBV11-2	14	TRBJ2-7	TGTGCCAGCAGCTTGGACAGGGGACAATACGAGCAGTACTTC	CASSLDRGQYEQYF
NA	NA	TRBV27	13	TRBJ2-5	TGTGCCAGCAGTTTATCAGGGGAAGAGACCCAGTACTTC	CASSLSGEETQYF
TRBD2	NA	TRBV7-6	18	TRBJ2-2	TGTGCCAGCAGCTTACTAGCGGGAGGGCCGTCGAACACCGGGGAGCTGTTTTTT	CASSLLAGGPSNTGELFF
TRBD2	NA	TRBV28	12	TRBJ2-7	TGTGCCAGCAGCTGGGGGGGGTTCGAGCAGTACTTC	CASSWGGFEQYF
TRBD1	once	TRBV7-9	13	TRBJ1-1	TGTGCCAGCAGGCCTACAGGGGGGACTGAAGCTTTCTTT	CASRPTGGTEAFF
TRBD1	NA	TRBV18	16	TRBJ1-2	TGTGCCAGCTCACCACGGGACCGGGACAGGGGGTATGGCTACACCTTC	CASSPRDRDRGYGYTF
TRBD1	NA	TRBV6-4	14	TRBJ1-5	TGTGCCAGCAGTCCGGTAGGGGGCGGTCAGCCCCAGCATTTT	CASSPVGGGQPQHF
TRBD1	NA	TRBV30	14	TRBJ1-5	TGTGCCTGGAGTCAAGGGACAGGGAATCAGCCCCAGCATTTT	CAWSQGTGNQPQHF
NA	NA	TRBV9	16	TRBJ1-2	TGTGCCAGCAGCGTAGGAGAAGTCAGGGGTATGGAGGGCTACACCTTC	CASSVGEVRGMEGYTF
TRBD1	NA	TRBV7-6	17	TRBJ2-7	TGTGCCAGCAGCTTAGCGGCCGTACGGGACAGCTCCTACGAGCAGTACTTC	CASSLAAVRDSSYEQYF
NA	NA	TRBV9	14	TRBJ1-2	TGTGCCAGCACACCAGGACAGTCTAACTATGGCTACACCTTC	CASTPGQSNYGYTF
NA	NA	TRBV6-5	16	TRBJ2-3	TGTGCCAGCAGTTACAGGGGGAGGGGGGGCACAGATACGCAGTATTTT	CASSYRGRGGTDTQYF
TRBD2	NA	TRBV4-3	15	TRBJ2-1	TGCGCCAGCAGCCCGGGGTCGGGAGGGCTGAATGAGCAGTTCTTC	CASSPGSGGLNEQFF
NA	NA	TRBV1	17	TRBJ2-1	TGCACCAGCAGCCAAGCGTCCACTAGCGGGGGCTACAATGAGCAGTTCTTC	CTSSQASTSGGYNEQFF
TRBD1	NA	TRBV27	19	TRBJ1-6	TGTGCCAGCAGTTTATACTCGGACAGGGTGATCGGTAGCAATTCACCCCTCCACTTT	CASSLYSDRVIGSNSPLHF
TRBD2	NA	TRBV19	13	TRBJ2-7	TGTGCCAGTAGTATTCTAGCGGGGTCCGAGCAGTACTTC	CASSILAGSEQYF
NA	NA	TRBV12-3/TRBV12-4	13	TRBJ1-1	TGTGCCAGCAGTTTAGGTCCAGCAGGTGAAGCTTTCTTT	CASSLGPAGEAFF
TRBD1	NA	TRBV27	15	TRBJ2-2	TGTGCCAGCAGTTCCGAGGACAGGCCCACCGGGGAGCTGTTTTTT	CASSSEDRPTGELFF
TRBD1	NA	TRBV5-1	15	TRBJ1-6	TGCGCCAGCAGCCGTCAAGACAGGGTAGATTCACCCCTCCACTTT	CASSRQDRVDSPLHF
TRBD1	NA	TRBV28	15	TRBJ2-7	TGTGCCAGCAGTGTCGGGACAGGTAGCCCCTACGAGCAGTACTTC	CASSVGTGSPYEQYF
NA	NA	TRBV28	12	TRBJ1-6	TGTGCCAGCAGGGCAGGCAATTCACCCCTCCACTTT	CASRAGNSPLHF
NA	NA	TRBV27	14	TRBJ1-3	TGTGCCAGCAGTTTATACGAGAATTCAAACACCATATATTTT	CASSLYENSNTIYF